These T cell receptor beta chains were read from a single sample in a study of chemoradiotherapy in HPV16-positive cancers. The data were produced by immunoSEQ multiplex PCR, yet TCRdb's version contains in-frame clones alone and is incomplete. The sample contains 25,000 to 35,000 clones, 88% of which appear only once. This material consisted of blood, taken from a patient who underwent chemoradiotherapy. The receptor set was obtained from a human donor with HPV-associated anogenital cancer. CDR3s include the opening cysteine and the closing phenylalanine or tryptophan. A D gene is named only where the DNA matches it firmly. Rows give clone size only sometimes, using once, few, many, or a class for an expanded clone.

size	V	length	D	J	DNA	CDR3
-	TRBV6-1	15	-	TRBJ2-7	TGTGCCAGCAGCCCCGGACGGTGGAGCTCCTACGAGCAGTACTTC	CASSPGRWSSYEQYF
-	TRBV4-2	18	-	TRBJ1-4	TGTGCCAGCAGCCAAGAAGGAGACAGACGAGCAACTAATGAAAAACTGTTTTTT	CASSQEGDRRATNEKLFF
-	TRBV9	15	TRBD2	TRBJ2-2	TGTGCCAGCGGGGGAGGGACTTTGAACACCGGGGAGCTGTTTTTT	CASGGGTLNTGELFF
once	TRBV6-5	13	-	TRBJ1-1	TGTGCCAGCAGTTACTCCGGCAGAGAAAGGACTTTCTTT	CASSYSGRERTFF
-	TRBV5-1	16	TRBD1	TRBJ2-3	TGCGCCAGCAGCTCAAACCCGGACAGGGTCACAGATACGCAGTATTTT	CASSSNPDRVTDTQYF
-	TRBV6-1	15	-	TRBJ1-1	TGTGCCGGCGCGGCCGAAGGTGGCGGCAACACTGAAGCTTTCTTT	CAGAAEGGGNTEAFF
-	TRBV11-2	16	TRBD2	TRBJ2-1	TGTGCCAGCAGCGCACTAGCGGGGGGGACCTACAATGAGCAGTTCTTC	CASSALAGGTYNEQFF
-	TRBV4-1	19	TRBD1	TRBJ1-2	TGCGCCAGCAGCCAAGGTCTTTACGGGACAGGGTCACCTAACTATGGCTACACCTTC	CASSQGLYGTGSPNYGYTF
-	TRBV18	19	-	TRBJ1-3	TGTGCCAGCTCACCCTCAATCGTACAATGGGGCGACTCTGGAAACACCATATATTTT	CASSPSIVQWGDSGNTIYF
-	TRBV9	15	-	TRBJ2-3	TGTGCCAGCAGCGTAGAGGTTTGGGGACAAGATACGCAGTATTTT	CASSVEVWGQDTQYF
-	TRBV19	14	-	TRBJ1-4	TGTGCCAGTAGCACGGCAGGGTCAAATGAAAAACTGTTTTTT	CASSTAGSNEKLFF
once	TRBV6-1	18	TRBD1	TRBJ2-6	TGTGCCAGCAGTGATTCGACAGGGGGCTCTTCTGGGGCCAACGTCCTGACTTTC	CASSDSTGGSSGANVLTF
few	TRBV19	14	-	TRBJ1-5	TGTGCCAGTACCCCCCCCGGGCCCCATCAGCCCCAGCATTTT	CASTPPGPHQPQHF
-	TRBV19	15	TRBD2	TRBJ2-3	TGTGCCAGTAGGTTGATAGCGGGAGGGCCGGATACGCAGTATTTT	CASRLIAGGPDTQYF
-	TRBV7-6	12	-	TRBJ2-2	TGTGCCAGCAGCCCGGACTTCAGGGAGCTGTTTTTT	CASSPDFRELFF
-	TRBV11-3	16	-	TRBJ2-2	TGTGCCAGCAGCCCACCCGGGAGCGGGAACACCGGGGAGCTGTTTTTT	CASSPPGSGNTGELFF
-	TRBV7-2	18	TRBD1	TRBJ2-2	TGTGCCAGCAGCTTAGTGGTGGGGACAGGGTCCTTTTCCGTGGAGCTGTTTTTT	CASSLVVGTGSFSVELFF
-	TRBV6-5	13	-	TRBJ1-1	TGTGCCAGCAGTTCGCGACAGGCCACTGAAGCTTTCTTT	CASSSRQATEAFF
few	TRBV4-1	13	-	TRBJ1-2	TGCGCCAGCAGAACAACAGCTAACTATGGCTACACCTTC	CASRTTANYGYTF
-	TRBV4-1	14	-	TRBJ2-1	TGCGCCAGCAGCCTGAGTCGGGGGGCGAATGAGCAGTTCTTC	CASSLSRGANEQFF
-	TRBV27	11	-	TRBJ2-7	TGTGCCAGCAGTTTGGGGCACGAGCAGTACTTC	CASSLGHEQYF
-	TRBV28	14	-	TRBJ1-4	TGTGCCAGCATGTCAGGTGGTTTGAATGAAAAACTGTTTTTT	CASMSGGLNEKLFF
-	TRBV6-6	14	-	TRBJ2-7	TGTGCCAGCAGGCCGACAGGAGACTCCTACGAGCAGTACTTC	CASRPTGDSYEQYF
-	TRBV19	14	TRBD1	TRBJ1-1	TGTGCCAGTAACCCACAGGGGGCTAAGGGTGAAGCTTTCTTT	CASNPQGAKGEAFF
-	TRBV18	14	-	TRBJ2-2	TGTGCCAGCTCACCCGGCAGGGAGGACGGGGAGCTGTTTTTT	CASSPGREDGELFF
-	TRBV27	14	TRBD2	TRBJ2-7	TGTGCCAGCTCCGGGAGGGGAAGCTCCTACGAGCAGTACTTC	CASSGRGSSYEQYF
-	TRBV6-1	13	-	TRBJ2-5	TGTGCCAGCAGTGAAGCCCCCTGGGAGACCCAGTACTTC	CASSEAPWETQYF
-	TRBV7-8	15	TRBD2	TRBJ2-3	TGTGCCAGCAGCTTAGGGAGCGGGGGGGCAGATACGCAGTATTTT	CASSLGSGGADTQYF
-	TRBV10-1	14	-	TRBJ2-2	TGCGCCAGCAGTGACCCTCCAAACACCGGGGAGCTGTTTTTT	CASSDPPNTGELFF